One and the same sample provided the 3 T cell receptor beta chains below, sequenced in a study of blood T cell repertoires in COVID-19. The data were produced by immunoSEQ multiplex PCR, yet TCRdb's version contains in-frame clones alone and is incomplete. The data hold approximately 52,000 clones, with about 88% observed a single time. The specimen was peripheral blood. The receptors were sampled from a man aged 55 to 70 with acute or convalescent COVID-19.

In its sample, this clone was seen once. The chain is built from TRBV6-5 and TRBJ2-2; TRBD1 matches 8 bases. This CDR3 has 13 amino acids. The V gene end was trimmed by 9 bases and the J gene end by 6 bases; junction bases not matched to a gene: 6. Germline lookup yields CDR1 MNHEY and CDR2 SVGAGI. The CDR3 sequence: CASAGGLPGELFF. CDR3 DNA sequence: TGTGCCAGTGCAGGGGGCTTGCCCGGGGAGCTGTTTTTT.

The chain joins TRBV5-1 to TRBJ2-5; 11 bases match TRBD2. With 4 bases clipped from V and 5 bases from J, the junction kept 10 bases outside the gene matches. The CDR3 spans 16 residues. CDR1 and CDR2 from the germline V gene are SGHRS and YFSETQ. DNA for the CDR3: TGCGCCAGCAGCGCAACTAGCGGGGGTCTTGGGGAGACCCAGTACTTC. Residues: CASSATSGGLGETQYF.

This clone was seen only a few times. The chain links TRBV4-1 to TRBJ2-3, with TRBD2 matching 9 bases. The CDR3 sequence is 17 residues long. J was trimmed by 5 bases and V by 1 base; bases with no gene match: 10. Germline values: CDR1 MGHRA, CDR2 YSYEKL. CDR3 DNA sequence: TGCGCCAGCAGCCAAGGGGATGCGGGAGGGCCAGGAGATACGCAGTATTTT. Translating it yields CASSQGDAGGPGDTQYF.